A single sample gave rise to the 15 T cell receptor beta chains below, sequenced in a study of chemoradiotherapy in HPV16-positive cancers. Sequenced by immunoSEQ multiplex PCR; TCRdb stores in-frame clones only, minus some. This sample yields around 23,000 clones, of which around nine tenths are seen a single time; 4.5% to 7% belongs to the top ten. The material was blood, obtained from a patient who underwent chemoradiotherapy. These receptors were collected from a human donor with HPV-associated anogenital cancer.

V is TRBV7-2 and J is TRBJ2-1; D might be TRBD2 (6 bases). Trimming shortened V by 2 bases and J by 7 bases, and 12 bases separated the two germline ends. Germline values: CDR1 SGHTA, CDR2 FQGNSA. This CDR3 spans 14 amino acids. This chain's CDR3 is CASSLKPGVNEQFF. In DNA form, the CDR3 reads TGTGCCAGCAGCTTAAAACCGGGGGTGAATGAGCAGTTCTTC.

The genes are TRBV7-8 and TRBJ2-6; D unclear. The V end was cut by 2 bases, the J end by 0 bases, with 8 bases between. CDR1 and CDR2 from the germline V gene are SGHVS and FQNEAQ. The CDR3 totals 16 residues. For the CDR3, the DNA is TGTGCCAGCAGCTTATCCAGACTCTCTGGGGCCAACGTCCTGACTTTC. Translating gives CASSLSRLSGANVLTF. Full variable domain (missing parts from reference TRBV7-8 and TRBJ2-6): GAGVSQSPRYKVAKRGQDVALRCDPISGHVSLFWYQQALGQGPEFLTYFQNEAQLDKSGLPSDRFFAERPEGSVSTLKIQRTQQEDSAVYLCASSLSRLSGANVLTFGAGSRLTVL.

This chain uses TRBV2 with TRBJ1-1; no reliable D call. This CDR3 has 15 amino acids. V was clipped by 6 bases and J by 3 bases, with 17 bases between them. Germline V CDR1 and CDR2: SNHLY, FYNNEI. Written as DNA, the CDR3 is TGTGCCAGCAGGAAGGGAACCGAATGGTACACTGAAGCTTTCTTT. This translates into CASRKGTEWYTEAFF.

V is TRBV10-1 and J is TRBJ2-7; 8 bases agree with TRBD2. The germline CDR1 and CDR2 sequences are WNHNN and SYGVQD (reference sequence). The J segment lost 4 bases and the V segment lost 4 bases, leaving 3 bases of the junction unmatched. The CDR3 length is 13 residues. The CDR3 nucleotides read TGCGCCAGCAGTGTTAGCGGGGATTACGAGCAGTACTTC. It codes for CASSVSGDYEQYF.

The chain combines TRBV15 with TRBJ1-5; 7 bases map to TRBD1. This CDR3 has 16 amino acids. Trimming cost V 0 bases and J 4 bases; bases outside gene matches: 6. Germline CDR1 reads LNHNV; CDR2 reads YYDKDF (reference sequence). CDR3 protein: CATSRDKQGMNQPQHF. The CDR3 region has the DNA TGTGCCACCAGCAGAGATAAACAGGGGATGAATCAGCCCCAGCATTTT.

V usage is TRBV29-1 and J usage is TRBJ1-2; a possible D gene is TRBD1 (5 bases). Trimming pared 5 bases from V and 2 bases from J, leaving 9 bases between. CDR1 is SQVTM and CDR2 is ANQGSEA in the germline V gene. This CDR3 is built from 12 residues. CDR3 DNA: TGCAGCGTTACGACAGCGAACTATGGCTACACCTTC. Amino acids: CSVTTANYGYTF.

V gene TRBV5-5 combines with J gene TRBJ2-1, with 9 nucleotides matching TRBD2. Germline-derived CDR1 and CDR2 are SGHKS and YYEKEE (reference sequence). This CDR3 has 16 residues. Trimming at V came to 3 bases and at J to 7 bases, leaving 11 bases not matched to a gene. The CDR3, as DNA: TGTGCCAGCAGCTCCGGGGCTAGCGGGGCCGTAAATGAGCAGTTCTTC. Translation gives CASSSGASGAVNEQFF.

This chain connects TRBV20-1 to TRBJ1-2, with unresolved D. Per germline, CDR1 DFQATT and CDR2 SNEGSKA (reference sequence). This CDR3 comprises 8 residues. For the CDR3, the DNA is TGCAGACCGGATGGCTACACCTTC. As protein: CRPDGYTF.

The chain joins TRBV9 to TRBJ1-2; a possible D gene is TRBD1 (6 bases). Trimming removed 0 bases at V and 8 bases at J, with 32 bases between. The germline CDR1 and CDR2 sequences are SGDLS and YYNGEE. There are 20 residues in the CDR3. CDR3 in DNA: TGTGCCAGCAGCGTAGGCGGGCGTCTATCTGGGGGCCGAACGACGAGGGGCTACACCTTC. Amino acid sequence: CASSVGGRLSGGRTTRGYTF.

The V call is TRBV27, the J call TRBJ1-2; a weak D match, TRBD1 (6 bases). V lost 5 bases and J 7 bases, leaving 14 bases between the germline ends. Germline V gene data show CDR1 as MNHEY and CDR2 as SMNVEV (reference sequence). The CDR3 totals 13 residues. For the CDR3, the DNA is TGTGCCAGCAGTATCCCGGGGGCGTCTGGCTACACCTTC. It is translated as CASSIPGASGYTF.

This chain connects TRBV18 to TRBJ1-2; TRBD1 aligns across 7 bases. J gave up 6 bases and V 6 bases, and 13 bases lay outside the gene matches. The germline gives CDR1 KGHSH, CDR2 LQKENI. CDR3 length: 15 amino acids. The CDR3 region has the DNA TGTGCCAGCTCCAGCCCCGGGACAGAGGGAAATGGCTACACCTTC. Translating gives CASSSPGTEGNGYTF.

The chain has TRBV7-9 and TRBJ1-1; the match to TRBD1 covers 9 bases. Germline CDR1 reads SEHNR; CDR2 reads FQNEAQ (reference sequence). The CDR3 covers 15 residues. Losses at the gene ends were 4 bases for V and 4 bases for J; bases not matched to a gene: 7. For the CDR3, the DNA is TGTGCCAGCAGCTCGGACAGGGGATCGGGCACTGAAGCTTTCTTT. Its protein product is CASSSDRGSGTEAFF. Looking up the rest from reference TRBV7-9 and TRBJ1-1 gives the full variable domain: DTGVSQNPRHKITKRGQNVTFRCDPISEHNRLYWYRQTLGQGPEFLTYFQNEAQLEKSRLLSDRFSAERPKGSFSTLEIQRTEQGDSAMYLCASSSDRGSGTEAFFGQGTRLTVV.

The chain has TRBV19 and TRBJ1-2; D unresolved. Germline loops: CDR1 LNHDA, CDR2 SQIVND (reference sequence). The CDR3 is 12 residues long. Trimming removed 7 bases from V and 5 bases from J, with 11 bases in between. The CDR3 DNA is TGTGCCAGTACGCGGGCAGCGTATGGCTACACCTTC. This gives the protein CASTRAAYGYTF.

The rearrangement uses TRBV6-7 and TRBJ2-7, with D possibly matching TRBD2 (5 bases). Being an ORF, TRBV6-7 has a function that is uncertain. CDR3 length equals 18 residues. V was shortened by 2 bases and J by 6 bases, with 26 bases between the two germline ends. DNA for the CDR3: TGTGCCAGCAGTTACCCCCAACCCTTGGAGCGGCTGCCAGTCGAGCAGTACGTC. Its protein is CASSYPQPLERLPVEQYV.

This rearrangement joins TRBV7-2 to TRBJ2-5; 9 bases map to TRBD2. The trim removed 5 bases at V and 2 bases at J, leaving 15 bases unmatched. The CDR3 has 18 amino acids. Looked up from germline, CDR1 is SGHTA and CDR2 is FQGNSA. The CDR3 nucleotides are TGTGCCAGCAGCCCCCGGGGCGGGGGGGCGGTGAGGCAAGAGACCCAGTACTTC. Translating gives CASSPRGGGAVRQETQYF. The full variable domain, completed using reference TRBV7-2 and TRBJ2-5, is GAGVSQSPSNKVTEKGKDVELRCDPISGHTALYWYRQSLGQGLEFLIYFQGNSAPDKSGLPSDRFSAERTGGSVSTLTIQRTQQEDSAVYLCASSPRGGGAVRQETQYFGPGTRLLVL.